These 16 T cell receptor beta chains were sequenced from one sample in a study of T cell responses to AZD1222 COVID-19 vaccine. Data came from immunoSEQ multiplex PCR; TCRdb stores just in-frame clones and leaves some out. The repertoire holds 100,000 to 150,000 clones, with under 95% as singletons. Source: peripheral blood, taken 28 days after the second AZD1222 dose. These receptors originate from an adult who received the AZD1222 COVID-19 vaccine.

The chain employs TRBV2 and TRBJ1-2; no definite D call. The CDR3 has 12 residues. Germline V lookup: CDR1 SNHLY, CDR2 FYNNEI. V shed 2 bases and J shed 5 bases, with 6 bases lying between them. The CDR3 spells CASSENWYGYTF. The CDR3 nucleotides are TGTGCCAGCAGTGAAAATTGGTATGGCTACACCTTC.

The V gene is TRBV29-1, the J gene TRBJ2-7; D could derive from TRBD1 or TRBD2 (5 bases each). This CDR3 comprises 13 residues. V gave up 4 bases and J gave up 0 bases, with 10 bases separating them. Germline-derived CDR1 and CDR2 are SQVTM and ANQGSEA. CDR3 DNA: TGCAGCGTTGTGGAGGACAACTCCTACGAGCAGTACTTC. This gives the protein CSVVEDNSYEQYF.

The gene calls are TRBV6-5 and TRBJ1-2; no reliable D call. Germline V gene data show CDR1 as MNHEY and CDR2 as SVGAGI. The CDR3 is 14 amino acids. The V end lost 0 bases, the J end lost 4 bases, and 9 bases lay between the germline ends. The CDR3 DNA is TGTGCCAGCAGTTACTCTACCGTGGGCTATGGCTACACCTTC. It codes for CASSYSTVGYGYTF.

This chain joins TRBV5-5 and TRBJ1-4, with D perhaps matching TRBD1 (5 bases). The CDR3 consists of 15 residues. V was cut by 5 bases and J by 7 bases, with 18 bases left in between. Germline V gene sequence: CDR1 SGHKS, CDR2 YYEKEE (reference sequence). The CDR3 bases are TGTGCCAGCAGATCCTCGAAGGGGAAGAGTGAAAAACTGTTTTTT. Protein sequence: CASRSSKGKSEKLFF.

V usage is TRBV6-1 and J usage is TRBJ2-1, with a possible D match to TRBD2 (7 bases). V gave up 2 bases and J gave up 11 bases, with 13 bases separating them. The CDR3 runs 13 residues. Germline values: CDR1 MNHNS, CDR2 SASEGT. CDR3 region: CASSESGEGKQFF. The CDR3 coding sequence is TGTGCCAGCAGTGAATCAGGGGAGGGGAAGCAGTTCTTC.

The chain couples TRBV3-1 (or the pseudogene TRBV3-2) to TRBJ2-2, with TRBD2 as a possible D gene (5 bases). Germline CDR1 LGHDT, CDR2 YNNKEL (reference sequence). V was shortened by 1 base and J by 0 bases, with 9 bases between the two germline ends. The CDR3 has 16 residues. This chain's CDR3 is CASSQVRVTNTGELFF. DNA of the CDR3: TGTGCCAGCAGCCAAGTGAGGGTAACGAACACCGGGGAGCTGTTTTTT.

This rearrangement joins TRBV6-5 to TRBJ1-4; maybe TRBD1 (5 bases). The CDR3 loop spans 15 amino acids. Trimming cost V 6 bases and J 5 bases, with 16 bases left between them. Germline V lookup: CDR1 MNHEY, CDR2 SVGAGI. As DNA, the CDR3 is TGTGCCAGCAGCCAAGTCGACAGCGGCAATGAAAAACTGTTTTTT. This sequence encodes CASSQVDSGNEKLFF.

The sample holds one count of this clone. DNA for the CDR3: TGTGCCAGCAGCTTAGGTACAGCTAATGAGCAGTTCTTC. This codes for CASSLGTANEQFF. The chain combines TRBV11-3 with TRBJ2-1; D is undetermined. CDR1 is SGHNT, CDR2 YENEEA, per germline. CDR3 length equals 13 residues. Trimming left V 1 base short and J 7 bases short, with 8 bases between.

Concerning this clone: Different DNA sequences within this sample yield the same CDR3. The gene calls are TRBV5-1 and TRBJ1-2; no clear D. The germline CDR1 and CDR2 sequences are SGHRS and YFSETQ. Trimming took 0 bases from V and 8 from J, leaving 8 bases between them. The CDR3 is made up of 12 amino acids. CDR3 in amino acids: CASSLDASGYTF. CDR3 bases: TGCGCCAGCAGCTTGGACGCCAGCGGCTACACCTTC.

The rearrangement links TRBV5-4 to TRBJ2-7, with a possible D match to TRBD1 (6 bases). The CDR3 extends over 13 amino acids. Trimming removed 4 bases from V and 5 bases from J, with 13 bases in between. Germline CDR1 is SGHNT and CDR2 is YYREEE (reference sequence). The CDR3 region has the DNA TGTGCCAGCAGCACACAGGGTTCCGACGAGCAGTACTTC. Translation: CASSTQGSDEQYF.

The chain joins TRBV30 to TRBJ1-3; no clear D. Germline CDR1 GTSNPN, CDR2 SVGIG (reference sequence). This CDR3 has 14 residues. V lost 4 bases, J lost 0 bases, and 10 bases lay in between. The CDR3 region is CAWIRSRSGNTIYF. The CDR3 region has the DNA TGTGCCTGGATCAGGAGTCGCTCTGGAAACACCATATATTTT.

This chain links TRBV5-1 with TRBJ1-2, with a possible D match to TRBD1 (5 bases). Trimming removed 0 bases from V and 6 bases from J, with 21 bases in between. Germline lookup yields CDR1 SGHRS and CDR2 YFSETQ. This CDR3 has 17 residues. The CDR3 coding sequence is TGCGCCAGCAGCTTGGCCGAGTCAGGGTTTTTATTCGATGGCTACACCTTC. Its translation is CASSLAESGFLFDGYTF. The variable domain in full, with the rest retrieved from reference TRBV5-1 and TRBJ1-2, is KAGVTQTPRYLIKTRGQQVTLSCSPISGHRSVSWYQQTPGQGLQFLFEYFSETQRNKGNFPGRFSGRQFSNSRSEMNVSTLELGDSALYLCASSLAESGFLFDGYTFGSGTRLTVV.

The rearrangement uses TRBV2 and TRBJ1-5, with a possible D match to TRBD1 (6 bases). V gave up 8 bases and J gave up 1 base, with 12 bases separating them. The CDR3 length is 14 residues. Germline CDR1 SNHLY, CDR2 FYNNEI. The CDR3 here is CASETQGSNQPQHF. The CDR3, as DNA: TGTGCCAGCGAAACTCAGGGGAGCAATCAGCCCCAGCATTTT.

V is TRBV6-5 and J is TRBJ1-2; a weak D match, TRBD1 (5 bases). Germline CDR1 is MNHEY and CDR2 is SVGAGI. This CDR3 region has 15 residues. V was pared by 6 bases and J by 2 bases, with 16 bases between. CDR3 nucleotides: TGTGCCAGCAGCTCAGTCCTGAGGGGCAACTATGGCTACACCTTC. Translated, it gives CASSSVLRGNYGYTF.

The chain employs TRBV6-5 and TRBJ1-2; D is uncertain. V was trimmed by 2 bases and J by 6 bases, leaving 4 bases between them. The CDR3 loop spans 11 amino acids. Germline V CDR1 and CDR2: MNHEY, SVGAGI. DNA of the CDR3: TGTGCCAGCAGTTACAAAAATGGCTACACCTTC. It translates to CASSYKNGYTF.

This chain joins TRBV4-1 and TRBJ2-7; D is possibly TRBD2 (5 bases). Germline V gene sequence: CDR1 MGHRA, CDR2 YSYEKL. The CDR3 extends over 13 amino acids. Between the trimmed V and J ends, which lost 1 base and 6 bases, there was a span of 10 bases. The CDR3, as DNA: TGCGCCAGCAGCCAAGTGGTCCGGGGCGAGCAGTACTTC. Translation: CASSQVVRGEQYF.